Shown below are 15 T cell receptor beta chains from a single sample sequenced in a study of T cells after yellow fever vaccination. MiXCR, run by TCRdb on the 5' RACE reads, gives a single entry per CDR3 protein. In the table there are 230,000 or so distinct CDR3 sequences, over 6.5% of which are singletons. The source material was CD4+ T cells sorted from PBMCs, sampled on the day of the yellow fever booster vaccination. These receptors all come from a man aged 25-45 years who received the YFV17D yellow fever vaccine.

This clonotype was counted a few times. The rearrangement uses TRBV12-3 or TRBV12-4 and TRBJ2-1; no clear D gene. V dropped 3 bases and J dropped 6 bases, with 3 bases sitting between them. The CDR3 sequence is 11 residues long. The CDR3 loop is CASSFVNEQFF. As DNA, the CDR3 is TGTGCCAGCAGTTTTGTCAATGAGCAGTTCTTC.

This clonotype was found many times. The gene calls are TRBV5-1 and TRBJ1-1; D remains ambiguous. The CDR3 extends over 11 amino acids. Germline V gives CDR1 SGHRS, CDR2 YFSETQ. Trimming left V 1 base short and J 7 bases short, with 5 bases between. The DNA for the CDR3 is TGCGCCAGCAGCTTGTGGGGTGAAGCTTTCTTT. Translating it yields CASSLWGEAFF.

Ten or more counts support this clonotype. The rearrangement joins TRBV20-1 to TRBJ2-3, with D hard to call. V was shortened by 7 bases and J by 2 bases, with 10 bases between the two germline ends. Germline CDR1 reads DFQATT; CDR2 reads SNEGSKA (reference sequence). The CDR3 is 12 amino acids. CDR3 protein: CSGEAYTDTQYF. The CDR3 DNA reads TGCAGTGGAGAGGCCTACACAGATACGCAGTATTTT.

This clonotype has at least ten counts. The chain's CDR3 is CASSLGSLANTGELFF. The CDR3 DNA reads TGCGCCAGCAGCTTGGGCAGCCTGGCGAACACCGGGGAGCTGTTTTTT. The gene calls are TRBV5-1 and TRBJ2-2; no definite D call. CDR3 size: 16 residues. Per the germline V gene, CDR1 is SGHRS and CDR2 is YFSETQ. Trimming shortened V by 0 bases and J by 0 bases, and 9 bases separated the two germline ends.

The chain employs TRBV6-5 and TRBJ2-7, with 8 bases lining up with TRBD1. Germline loops: CDR1 MNHEY, CDR2 SVGAGI. The CDR3 extends over 14 amino acids. J gave up 2 bases and V 2 bases, and 2 bases lay outside the gene matches. This CDR3 is CASSYDRGTYEQYF. In DNA form, the CDR3 reads TGTGCCAGCAGTTACGACAGGGGAACCTACGAGCAGTACTTC.

This clonotype was observed a few times. This sequence joins TRBV23-1 and TRBJ2-3; tentatively, D is TRBD2 (5 bases). TRBV23-1 belongs to the ORF category, with a function that is uncertain. This CDR3 comprises 16 residues. Trimming stripped 2 bases from V and 1 base from J, with 13 bases between. CDR3 region: CASSQEGAEGTDTQYF. The CDR3 DNA sequence: TGCGCCAGCAGTCAAGAGGGCGCTGAGGGCACAGATACGCAGTATTTT.

This clonotype was counted only a few times. The chain combines TRBV19 with TRBJ2-7; D may be TRBD1 (5 bases). Trimming took off 4 bases at V and 2 bases at J, with 18 bases between the two ends. The CDR3 has 16 amino acids. Germline V gene data show CDR1 as LNHDA and CDR2 as SQIVND (reference sequence). This CDR3 reads CASSKRQIIDTYEQYF. DNA for the CDR3: TGTGCCAGTAGTAAGCGACAGATTATAGATACCTACGAGCAGTACTTC.

This clonotype was observed a few times. This chain links TRBV24-1 with TRBJ2-1, with 7 bases that match TRBD2. The germline CDR1 and CDR2 sequences are KGHDR and SFDVKD. J lost 4 bases, V lost 4 bases, and 15 bases had no gene match. The length of the CDR3 is 18 residues. This CDR3 reads CATSDQGSSGNPYNEQFF. The CDR3 DNA reads TGTGCCACCAGTGACCAGGGCTCTAGCGGAAATCCTTACAATGAGCAGTTCTTC.

The chain has TRBV18 and TRBJ2-4, with TRBD1 matching over 7 bases. The germline V gene has CDR1 KGHSH and CDR2 LQKENI. V trimming: 0 bases; J trimming: 6 bases; junction bases outside the gene matches: 17. The CDR3 consists of 19 residues. In DNA form, the CDR3 reads TGTGCCAGCTCACCACCGGCGACAGGGAGTCGCATGCGAAGAAACATTCAGTACTTC. It yields the protein CASSPPATGSRMRRNIQYF.

This clonotype was seen ten or more times. This chain connects TRBV7-2 to TRBJ2-7; D is possibly TRBD2 (5 bases). This CDR3 region has 13 residues. Trimming took 0 bases from V and 6 from J, leaving 9 bases between them. The V gene's germline CDR1 is SGHTA and CDR2 FQGNSA. The CDR3 loop is CASSLARGIEQYF. CDR3 in DNA: TGTGCCAGCAGCTTAGCTCGGGGAATCGAGCAGTACTTC.

The CDR3 region has the DNA TGTGCCAGCAGTTTGGTTCCGGGGCCTGGAAACACCATATATTTT. Its protein product is CASSLVPGPGNTIYF. The chain couples TRBV12-3 or TRBV12-4 to TRBJ1-3, with D tentatively TRBD1 (5 bases). With 3 bases removed from V and 2 bases from J, the gap between germline ends came to 11 bases. This CDR3 contains 15 residues.

This clonotype has at least ten counts. The chain employs TRBV5-1 and TRBJ2-1; 11 bases are shared with TRBD2. The trim removed 2 bases at V and 8 bases at J, leaving 15 bases unmatched. Looked up from germline, CDR1 is SGHRS and CDR2 is YFSETQ. This CDR3 comprises 18 residues. The CDR3 here is CASSFGTSGRGGLHEQFF. CDR3 DNA: TGCGCCAGCAGCTTCGGGACTAGCGGTCGGGGGGGTCTCCATGAGCAGTTCTTC.

In this sample, this clonotype turned up a few times. The V call is TRBV4-3, the J call TRBJ1-4; 9 positions agree with TRBD1. The CDR3 runs 16 residues. The V gene end was trimmed by 3 bases and the J gene end by 8 bases; junction bases not matched to a gene: 10. Germline CDR1 is LGHNA and CDR2 is YSLEER. This CDR3 is CASSQSPRTGEEKLFF. The CDR3, as DNA: TGCGCCAGCAGCCAGTCCCCCAGGACAGGGGAAGAAAAACTGTTTTTT.

The chain employs TRBV12-3 or TRBV12-4 and TRBJ2-1; TRBD1 aligns across 9 bases. This CDR3 region has 13 residues. V was clipped by 4 bases and J by 7 bases; unmatched bases: 2. Written as DNA, the CDR3 is TGTGCCAGCAGTTCGGACAGGGGAAATGAGCAGTTCTTC. Protein: CASSSDRGNEQFF.

This clonotype was counted between two and nine times. This chain uses TRBV5-1 with TRBJ2-7, with 7 bases lining up with TRBD2. J gave up 3 bases and V 3 bases, and 9 bases lay outside the gene matches. The CDR3 sequence is 15 residues long. From germline, CDR1 is SGHRS and CDR2 YFSETQ. This chain's CDR3 is CASSSGSGINYEQYF. DNA of the CDR3: TGCGCCAGCAGCTCCGGAAGCGGGATTAACTACGAGCAGTACTTC.